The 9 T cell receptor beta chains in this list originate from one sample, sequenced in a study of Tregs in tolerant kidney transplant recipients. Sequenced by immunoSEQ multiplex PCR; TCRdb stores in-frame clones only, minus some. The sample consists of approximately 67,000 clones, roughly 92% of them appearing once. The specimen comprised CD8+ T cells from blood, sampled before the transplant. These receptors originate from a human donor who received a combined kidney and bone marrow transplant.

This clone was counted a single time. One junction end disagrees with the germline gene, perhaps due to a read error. The CDR3 DNA reads TGTGTCAGCAGCCTAGCGGGGGGCACAGATACGCAGTATTTT. This translates into CVSSLAGGTDTQYF. The genes are TRBV9 and TRBJ2-3, with 10 bases that match TRBD2. The CDR3 totals 14 residues. Germline V gene data show CDR1 as SGDLS and CDR2 as YYNGEE.

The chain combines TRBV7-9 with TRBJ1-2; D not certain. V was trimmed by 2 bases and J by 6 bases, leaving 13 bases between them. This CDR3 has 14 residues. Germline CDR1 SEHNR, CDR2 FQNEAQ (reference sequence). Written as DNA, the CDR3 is TGTGCCAGCAGCTTAATGATGGACTTAGATGGCTACACCTTC. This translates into CASSLMMDLDGYTF.

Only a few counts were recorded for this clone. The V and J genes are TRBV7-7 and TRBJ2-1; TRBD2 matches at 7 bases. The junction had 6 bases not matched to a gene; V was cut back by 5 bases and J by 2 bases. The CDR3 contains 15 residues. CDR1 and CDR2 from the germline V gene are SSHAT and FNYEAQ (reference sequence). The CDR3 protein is CASSEGLAAYNEQFF. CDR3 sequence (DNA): TGTGCCAGCAGCGAAGGCCTAGCGGCCTACAATGAGCAGTTCTTC.

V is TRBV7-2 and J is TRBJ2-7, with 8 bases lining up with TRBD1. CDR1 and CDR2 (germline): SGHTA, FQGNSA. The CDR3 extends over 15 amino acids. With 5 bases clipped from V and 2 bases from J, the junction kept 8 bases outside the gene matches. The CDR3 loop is CASSEAGTGPYEQYF. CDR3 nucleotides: TGTGCCAGCAGCGAGGCAGGGACAGGCCCCTACGAGCAGTACTTC.

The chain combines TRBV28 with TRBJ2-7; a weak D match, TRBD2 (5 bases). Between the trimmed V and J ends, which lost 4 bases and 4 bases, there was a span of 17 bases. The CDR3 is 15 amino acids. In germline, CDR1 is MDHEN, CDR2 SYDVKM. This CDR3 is CASSYGVSFVYEQYF. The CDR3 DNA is TGTGCCAGCAGTTACGGGGTTTCTTTTGTTTACGAGCAGTACTTC.

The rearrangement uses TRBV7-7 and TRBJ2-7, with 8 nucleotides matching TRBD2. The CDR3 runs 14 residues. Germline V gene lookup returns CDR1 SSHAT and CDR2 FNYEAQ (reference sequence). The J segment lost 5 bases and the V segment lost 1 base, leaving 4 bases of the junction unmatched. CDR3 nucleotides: TGTGCCAGCAGCTTAGGGGGGACTAGGAACGAGCAGTACTTC. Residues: CASSLGGTRNEQYF.

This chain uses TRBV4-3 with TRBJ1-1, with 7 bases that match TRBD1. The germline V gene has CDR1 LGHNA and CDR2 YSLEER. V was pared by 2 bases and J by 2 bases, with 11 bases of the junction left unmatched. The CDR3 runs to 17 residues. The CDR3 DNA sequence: TGCGCCAGCAGCCAAATCGACCTAACAGGGGCTAACACTGAAGCTTTCTTT. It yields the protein CASSQIDLTGANTEAFF.

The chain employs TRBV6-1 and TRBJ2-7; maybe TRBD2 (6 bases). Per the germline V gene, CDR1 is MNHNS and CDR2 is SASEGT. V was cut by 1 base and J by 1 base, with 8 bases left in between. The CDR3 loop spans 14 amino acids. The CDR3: CASSEGGESYEQYF. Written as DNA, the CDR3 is TGTGCCAGCAGTGAAGGGGGGGAATCCTACGAGCAGTACTTC.

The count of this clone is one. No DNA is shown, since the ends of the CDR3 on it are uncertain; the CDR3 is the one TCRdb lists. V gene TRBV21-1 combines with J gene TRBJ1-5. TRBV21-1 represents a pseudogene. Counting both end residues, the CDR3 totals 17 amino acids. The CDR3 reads CTPRNFGRGTSYQPQHF.